What follows is one T cell receptor (beta chain) and its context. The antigen remains unidentified. The data were taken from a study of OX40 agonist ivuxolimab in advanced cancers. The V end was cut by 0 bases, the J end by 5 bases, with 6 bases between. This CDR3 comprises 13 residues. CDR1 and CDR2 (germline): SGDLS, YYNGEE. Here immunoSEQ multiplex PCR was the method, and the copy in TCRdb shows in-frame clones only, minus some. The data show more than 100,000 clones, with 90% to 95% seen just once and 0.15% to 0.16% held by the top ten. Findings and caveats of the study: Partial responders dosed at 0.1-3.0 mg/kg displayed clonal expansion ranking among the lowest.

The chain combines TRBV9 with TRBJ1-5; no definite D call. The source was CD4+ or CD8+ T cells sorted from blood, collected in a trial of the OX40 agonist ivuxolimab. The origin of this receptor is an adult with an advanced solid tumor such as melanoma, head and neck, liver or kidney cancer. The CDR3 sequence: CASSVAPDQPQHF. CDR3 coding DNA: TGTGCCAGCAGCGTAGCTCCGGATCAGCCCCAGCATTTT.